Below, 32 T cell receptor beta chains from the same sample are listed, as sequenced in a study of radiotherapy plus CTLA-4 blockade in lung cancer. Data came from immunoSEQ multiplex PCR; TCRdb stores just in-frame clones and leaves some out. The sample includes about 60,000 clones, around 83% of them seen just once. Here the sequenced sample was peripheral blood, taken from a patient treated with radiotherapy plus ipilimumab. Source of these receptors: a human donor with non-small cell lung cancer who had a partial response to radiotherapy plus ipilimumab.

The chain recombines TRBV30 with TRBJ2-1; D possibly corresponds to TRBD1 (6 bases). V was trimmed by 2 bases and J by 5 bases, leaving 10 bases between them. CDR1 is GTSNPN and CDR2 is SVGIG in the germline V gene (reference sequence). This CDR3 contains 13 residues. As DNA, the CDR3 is TGTGCCTGGAGTTCCCGGACAGACAATGAGCAGTTCTTC. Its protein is CAWSSRTDNEQFF.

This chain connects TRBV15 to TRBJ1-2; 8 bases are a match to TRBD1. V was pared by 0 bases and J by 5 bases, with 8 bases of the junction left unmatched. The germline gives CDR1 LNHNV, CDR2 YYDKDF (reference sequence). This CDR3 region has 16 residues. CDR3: CATSREGTGGRYGYTF. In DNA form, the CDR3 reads TGTGCCACCAGCAGAGAAGGGACAGGCGGACGTTATGGCTACACCTTC.

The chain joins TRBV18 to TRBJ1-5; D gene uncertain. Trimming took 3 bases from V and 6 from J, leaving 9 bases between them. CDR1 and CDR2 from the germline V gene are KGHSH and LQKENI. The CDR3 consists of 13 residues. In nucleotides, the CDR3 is TGTGCCAGCTCACCGGAGGAGACTCAGCCCCAGCATTTT. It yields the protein CASSPEETQPQHF.

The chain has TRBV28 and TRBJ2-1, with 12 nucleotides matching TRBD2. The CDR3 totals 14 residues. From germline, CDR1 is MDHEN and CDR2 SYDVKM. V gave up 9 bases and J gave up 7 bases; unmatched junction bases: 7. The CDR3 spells CASQLAGGRNEQFF. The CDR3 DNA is TGTGCCAGTCAGCTAGCGGGAGGGAGAAATGAGCAGTTCTTC.

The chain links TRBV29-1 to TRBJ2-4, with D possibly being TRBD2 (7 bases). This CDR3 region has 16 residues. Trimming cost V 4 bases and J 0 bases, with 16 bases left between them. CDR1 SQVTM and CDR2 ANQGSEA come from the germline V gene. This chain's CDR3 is CSVGGRGTKAKNIQYF. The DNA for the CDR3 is TGCAGCGTTGGGGGGAGGGGGACAAAAGCCAAAAACATTCAGTACTTC.

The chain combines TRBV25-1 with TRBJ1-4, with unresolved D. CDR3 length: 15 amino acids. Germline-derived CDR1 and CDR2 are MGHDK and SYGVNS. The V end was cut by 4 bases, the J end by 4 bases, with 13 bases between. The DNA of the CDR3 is TGTGCCAGCAGTGCCAAGGCAGGTCTTAATGAAAAACTGTTTTTT. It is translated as CASSAKAGLNEKLFF.

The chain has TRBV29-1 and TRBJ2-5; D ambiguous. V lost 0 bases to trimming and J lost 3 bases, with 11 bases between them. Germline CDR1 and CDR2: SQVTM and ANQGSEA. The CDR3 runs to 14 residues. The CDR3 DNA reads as TGCAGCGTTGAAGATCCGGGTTTGGAAGAGACCCAGTACTTC. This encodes CSVEDPGLEETQYF.

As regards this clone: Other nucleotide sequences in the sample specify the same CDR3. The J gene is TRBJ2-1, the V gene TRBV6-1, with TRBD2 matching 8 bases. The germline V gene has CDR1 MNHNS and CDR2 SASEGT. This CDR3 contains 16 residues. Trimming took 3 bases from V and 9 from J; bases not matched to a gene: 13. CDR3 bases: TGTGCCAGCAGTGAGGGCTGGGCGGGAGGTGGTGGTGAGCAGTTCTTC. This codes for CASSEGWAGGGGEQFF.

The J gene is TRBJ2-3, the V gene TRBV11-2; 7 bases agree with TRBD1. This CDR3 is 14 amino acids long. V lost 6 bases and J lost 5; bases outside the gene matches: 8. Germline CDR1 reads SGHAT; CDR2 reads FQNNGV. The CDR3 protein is CASRNRAGGDTQYF. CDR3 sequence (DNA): TGTGCCAGCAGGAACCGGGCAGGGGGAGATACGCAGTATTTT.

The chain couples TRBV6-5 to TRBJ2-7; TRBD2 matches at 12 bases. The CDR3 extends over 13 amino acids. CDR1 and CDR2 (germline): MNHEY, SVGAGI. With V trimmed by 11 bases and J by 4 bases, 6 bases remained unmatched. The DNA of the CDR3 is TGTGCCGCCAGGACTAGCGGGACTTACGAGCAGTACTTC. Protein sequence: CAARTSGTYEQYF.

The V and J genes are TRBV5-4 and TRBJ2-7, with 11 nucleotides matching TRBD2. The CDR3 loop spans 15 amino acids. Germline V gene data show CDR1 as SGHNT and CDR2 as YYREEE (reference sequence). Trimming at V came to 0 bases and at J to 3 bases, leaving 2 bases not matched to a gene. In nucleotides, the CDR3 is TGTGCCAGCAGCTTGGCCGGGACTAGCGGCTACGAGCAGTACTTC. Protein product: CASSLAGTSGYEQYF.

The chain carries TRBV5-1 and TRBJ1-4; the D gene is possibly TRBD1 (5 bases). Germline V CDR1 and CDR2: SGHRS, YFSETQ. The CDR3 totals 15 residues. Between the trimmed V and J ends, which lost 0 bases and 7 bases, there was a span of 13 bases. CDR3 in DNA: TGCGCCAGCAGCTTGGCCCGGGCGGGGGGTGAAAAACTGTTTTTT. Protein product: CASSLARAGGEKLFF.

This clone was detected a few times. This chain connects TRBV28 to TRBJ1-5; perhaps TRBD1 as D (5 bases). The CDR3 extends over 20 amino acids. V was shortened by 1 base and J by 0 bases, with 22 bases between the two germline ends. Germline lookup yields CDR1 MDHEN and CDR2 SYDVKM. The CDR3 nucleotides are TGTGCCAGCAGTTTATCTCTCCCACGCGGGGGAGGGGATAGCAATCAGCCCCAGCATTTT. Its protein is CASSLSLPRGGGDSNQPQHF.

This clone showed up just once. CDR3 DNA sequence: TGTGCCAGCAGCTTCAAGCGGGGGTCCCCCTACTACGAGCAGTACTTC. Its protein product is CASSFKRGSPYYEQYF. The chain combines TRBV28 with TRBJ2-7, with 8 nucleotides matching TRBD2. The V gene end was trimmed by 6 bases and the J gene end by 3 bases; junction bases not matched to a gene: 13. Germline CDR1 reads MDHEN; CDR2 reads SYDVKM. The CDR3 runs 16 residues.

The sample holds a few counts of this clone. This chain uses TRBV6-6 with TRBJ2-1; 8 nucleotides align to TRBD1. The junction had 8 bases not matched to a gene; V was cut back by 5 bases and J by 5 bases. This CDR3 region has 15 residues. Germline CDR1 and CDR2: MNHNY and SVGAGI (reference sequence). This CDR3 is CASSPLRQGHNEQFF. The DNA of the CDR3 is TGTGCCAGCAGTCCCCTAAGACAGGGGCACAATGAGCAGTTCTTC.

CDR3 sequence: CASSYEGYYGYTF. The CDR3 bases are TGTGCCAGCTCCTACGAGGGTTATTATGGCTACACCTTC. The J gene is TRBJ1-2, the V gene TRBV5-6; D is undetermined. This CDR3 is 13 amino acids long. Germline values: CDR1 SGHDT, CDR2 YYEEEE. V gave up 7 bases and J gave up 5 bases, with 15 bases separating them.

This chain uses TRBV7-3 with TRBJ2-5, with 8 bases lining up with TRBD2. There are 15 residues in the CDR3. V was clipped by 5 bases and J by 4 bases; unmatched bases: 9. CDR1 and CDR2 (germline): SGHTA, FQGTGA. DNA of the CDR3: TGTGCCAGCAGCCTTACCCCCGCGGGAGGAGAGACCCAGTACTTC. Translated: CASSLTPAGGETQYF.

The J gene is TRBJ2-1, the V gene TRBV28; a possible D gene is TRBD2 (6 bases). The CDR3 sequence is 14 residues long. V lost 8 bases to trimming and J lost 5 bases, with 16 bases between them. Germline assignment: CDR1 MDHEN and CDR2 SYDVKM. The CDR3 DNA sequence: TGTGCCAGCCTGGCCCCGGGAGACCACAATGAGCAGTTCTTC. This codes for CASLAPGDHNEQFF.

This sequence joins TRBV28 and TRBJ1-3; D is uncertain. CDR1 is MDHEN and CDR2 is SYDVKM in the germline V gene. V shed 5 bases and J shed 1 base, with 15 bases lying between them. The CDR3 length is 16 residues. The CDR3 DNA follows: TGTGCCAGCAGTCCCATAGGCCAGAGGTCTGGAAACACCATATATTTT. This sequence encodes CASSPIGQRSGNTIYF.

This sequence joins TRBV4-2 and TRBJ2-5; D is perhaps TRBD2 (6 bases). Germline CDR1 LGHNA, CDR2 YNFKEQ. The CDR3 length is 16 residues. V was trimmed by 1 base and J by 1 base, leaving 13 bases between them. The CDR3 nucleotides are TGTGCCAGCAGCCAAGGAAGTGGAGGGTTCCAAGAGACCCAGTACTTC. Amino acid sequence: CASSQGSGGFQETQYF.

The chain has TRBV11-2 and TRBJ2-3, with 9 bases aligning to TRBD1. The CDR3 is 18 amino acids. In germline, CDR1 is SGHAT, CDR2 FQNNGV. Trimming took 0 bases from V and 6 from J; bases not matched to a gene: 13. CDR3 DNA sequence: TGTGCCAGCAGCTTAGAGAGGCATCGGACAGGGGAGAGGGATACGCAGTATTTT. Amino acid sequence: CASSLERHRTGERDTQYF.

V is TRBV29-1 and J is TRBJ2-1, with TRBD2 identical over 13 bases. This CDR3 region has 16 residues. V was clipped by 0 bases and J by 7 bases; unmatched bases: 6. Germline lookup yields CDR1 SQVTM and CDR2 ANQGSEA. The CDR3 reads CSVEDTGLAGTNEQFF. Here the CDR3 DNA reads TGCAGCGTTGAAGATACGGGACTAGCGGGAACAAATGAGCAGTTCTTC.

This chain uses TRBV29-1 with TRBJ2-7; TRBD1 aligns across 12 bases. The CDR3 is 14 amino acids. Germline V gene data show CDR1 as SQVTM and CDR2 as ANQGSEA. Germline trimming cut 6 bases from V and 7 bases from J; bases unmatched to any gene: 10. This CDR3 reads CSVSGTGGAEEQYF. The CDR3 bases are TGCAGCGTCTCCGGGACAGGGGGCGCGGAGGAGCAGTACTTC.

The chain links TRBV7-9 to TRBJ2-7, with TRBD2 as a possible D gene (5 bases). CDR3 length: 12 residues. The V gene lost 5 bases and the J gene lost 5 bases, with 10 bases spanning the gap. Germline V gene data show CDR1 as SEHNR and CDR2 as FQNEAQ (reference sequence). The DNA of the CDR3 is TGTGCCAGCAGCGCCCGGCGGGACGAGCAGTACTTC. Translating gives CASSARRDEQYF. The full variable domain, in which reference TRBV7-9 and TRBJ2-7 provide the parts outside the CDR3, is DTGVSQNPRHKITKRGQNVTFRCDPISEHNRLYWYRQTLGQGPEFLTYFQNEAQLEKSRLLSDRFSAERPKGSFSTLEIQRTEQGDSAMYLCASSARRDEQYFGPGTRLTVT.

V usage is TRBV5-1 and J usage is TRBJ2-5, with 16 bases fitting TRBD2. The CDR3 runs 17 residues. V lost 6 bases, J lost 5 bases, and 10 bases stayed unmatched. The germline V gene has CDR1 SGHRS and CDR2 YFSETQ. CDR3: CASIPGLAGGPGETQYF. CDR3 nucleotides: TGCGCCAGCATCCCGGGACTAGCGGGAGGGCCGGGGGAGACCCAGTACTTC.

CDR3 DNA sequence: TGCGCCAGCAGCTTGGAAGGACAGGGCCGTCAGCCCCAGCATTTT. Protein product: CASSLEGQGRQPQHF. The rearrangement joins TRBV5-1 to TRBJ1-5, with TRBD1 matching 8 bases. This CDR3 has 15 amino acids. V gave up 0 bases and J gave up 6 bases; unmatched junction bases: 5. Germline CDR1 SGHRS, CDR2 YFSETQ.

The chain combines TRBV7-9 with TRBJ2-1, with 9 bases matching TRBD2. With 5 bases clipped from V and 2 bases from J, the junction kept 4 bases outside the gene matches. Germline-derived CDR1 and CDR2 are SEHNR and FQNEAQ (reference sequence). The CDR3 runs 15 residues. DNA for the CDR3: TGTGCCAGCAGCCAGACTAGCGGCCCCTACAATGAGCAGTTCTTC. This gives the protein CASSQTSGPYNEQFF.

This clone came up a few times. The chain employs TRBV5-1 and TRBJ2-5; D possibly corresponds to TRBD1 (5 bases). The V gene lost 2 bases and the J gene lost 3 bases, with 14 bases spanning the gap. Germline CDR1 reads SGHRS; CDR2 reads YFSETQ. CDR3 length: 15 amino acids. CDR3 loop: CASSFNWGREETQYF. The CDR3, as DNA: TGCGCCAGCAGCTTTAATTGGGGCAGGGAAGAGACCCAGTACTTC.

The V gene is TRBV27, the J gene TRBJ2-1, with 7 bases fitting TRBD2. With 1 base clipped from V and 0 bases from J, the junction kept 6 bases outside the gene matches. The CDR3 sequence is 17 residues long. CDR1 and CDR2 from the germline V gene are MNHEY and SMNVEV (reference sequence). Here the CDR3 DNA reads TGTGCCAGCAGTTTATTACCCCCTAGCGGCTCCTACAATGAGCAGTTCTTC. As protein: CASSLLPPSGSYNEQFF.

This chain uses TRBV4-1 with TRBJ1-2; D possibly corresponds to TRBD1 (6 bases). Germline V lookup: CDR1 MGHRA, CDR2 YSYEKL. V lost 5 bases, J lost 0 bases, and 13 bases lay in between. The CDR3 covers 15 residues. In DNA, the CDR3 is TGCGCCAGCAGCGCGCGGGGGCTGGCTAACTATGGCTACACCTTC. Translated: CASSARGLANYGYTF.

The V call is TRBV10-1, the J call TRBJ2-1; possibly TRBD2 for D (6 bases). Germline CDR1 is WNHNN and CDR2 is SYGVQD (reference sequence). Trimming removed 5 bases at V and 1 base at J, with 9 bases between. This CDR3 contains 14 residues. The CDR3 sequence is CASSRTMSYNEQFF. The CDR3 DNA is TGCGCCAGCAGTCGGACTATGTCCTACAATGAGCAGTTCTTC.

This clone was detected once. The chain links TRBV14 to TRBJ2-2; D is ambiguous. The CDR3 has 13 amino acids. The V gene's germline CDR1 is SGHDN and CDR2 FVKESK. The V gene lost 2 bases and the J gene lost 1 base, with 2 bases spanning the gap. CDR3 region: CASSQQNTGELFF. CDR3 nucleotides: TGTGCCAGCAGCCAACAGAACACCGGGGAGCTGTTTTTT. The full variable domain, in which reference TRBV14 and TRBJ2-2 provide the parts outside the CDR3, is EAGVTQFPSHSVIEKGQTVTLRCDPISGHDNLYWYRRVMGKEIKFLLHFVKESKQDESGMPNNRFLAERTGGTYSTLKVQPAELEDSGVYFCASSQQNTGELFFGEGSRLTVL.